Each of the 2 T cell receptor beta chains below was sequenced from the same sample in a study of naive and memory T cell subsets. Their antigen targets remain unknown. Both TRBC1 and TRBC2 were covered by a beta constant-region primer of two equimolar oligonucleotides. Nested alpha and beta constant-region primers with the SP2 primer drove four PCR rounds on ligated cDNA. From the UMI-ligation and nested PCR reads, TCRdb called clonotypes with MiXCR, one entry per CDR3 protein. Found here are approximately 140,000 distinct CDR3 sequences, approximately 20% of them singletons; the top ten hold about 0.6%. Study-wide results and caveats: Possibly reflecting memory cells re-expressing CD45RA, a few larger clonotypes occurred in naive repertoires, especially CD8.

The sequenced sample consisted of naive CD8+ T cells from blood. The source of these receptors is a human donor in good health.

This clonotype was recorded many times. The rearrangement joins TRBV28 to TRBJ2-2; no firm D call. V lost 3 bases to trimming and J lost 4 bases, with 9 bases between them. Germline CDR1 and CDR2: MDHEN and SYDVKM. The CDR3 is 14 residues long. The CDR3 nucleotides read TGTGCCAGCAGTTTCTCAGGTGGCACCGGGGAGCTGTTTTTT. It specifies CASSFSGGTGELFF.

This clonotype turned up a few times. The chain joins TRBV24-1 to TRBJ2-2; weak D call: TRBD2 (6 bases). Germline lookup yields CDR1 KGHDR and CDR2 SFDVKD. This CDR3 region has 15 residues. Trimming removed 4 bases from V and 6 bases from J, with 14 bases in between. This chain's CDR3 is CATSDLSGGPGELFF. The CDR3 nucleotides are TGTGCCACCAGTGACCTCTCCGGGGGACCCGGGGAGCTGTTTTTT.